Shown below are 29 T cell receptor beta chains from a single sample sequenced in a study of T cells after yellow fever vaccination (dated by TCRdb to 2018 to 2020). The intended sense of this specimen's treatment or condition label: live attenuated yellow fever vaccine strain. The method behind the library was 5' RACE. The data were produced on an Illumina NovaSeq 6000. TCRdb reanalyzed the raw reads on its own, using fastp at Q25 for trimming and MiXCR for clone calling, and kept in-frame beta chains. Rows are combined by CDR3 protein, so each entry shows the most common genes and DNA. The sample profile shows about 210,000 distinct CDR3 sequences; about 3% of them were found once. The ten largest clones add up to roughly 3.2% of the sample. The sample here was CD4+ T cells sorted from PBMCs, taken 10 days after the yellow fever booster vaccination. The receptors shown here come from a man between 18 and 35 years old who received the YFV17D yellow fever vaccine.

V is TRBV5-1 and J is TRBJ2-5, with D possibly being TRBD2 (5 bases). The germline V and J ends were trimmed by 5 bases and 2 bases, with 16 bases remaining between them. The CDR3 consists of 15 residues. The germline V gene encodes CDR1 SGHRS and CDR2 YFSETQ. CDR3 amino acids: CASSVRVRGQETQYF. DNA for the CDR3: TGCGCCAGCAGTGTTCGAGTACGAGGGCAAGAGACCCAGTACTTC. Full variable domain (outside the CDR3, taken from reference TRBV5-1 and TRBJ2-5): KAGVTQTPRYLIKTRGQQVTLSCSPISGHRSVSWYQQTPGQGLQFLFEYFSETQRNKGNFPGRFSGRQFSNSRSEMNVSTLELGDSALYLCASSVRVRGQETQYFGPGTRLLVL.

There are many counts of this clonotype. This chain links TRBV7-2 with TRBJ1-2, with D unresolved. Germline-derived CDR1 and CDR2 are SGHTA and FQGNSA. V shed 5 bases and J shed 8 bases, with 12 bases lying between them. The CDR3 contains 12 residues. CDR3 loop: CASSPRTGGYTF. CDR3 nucleotides: TGTGCCAGCAGCCCCAGGACCGGCGGCTACACCTTC.

At least ten counts were recorded for this clonotype. The chain recombines TRBV7-2 with TRBJ2-4, with 11 nucleotides matching TRBD2. Trimming at V came to 3 bases and at J to 5 bases, leaving 3 bases not matched to a gene. The CDR3 extends over 15 amino acids. Germline lookup yields CDR1 SGHTA and CDR2 FQGNSA. CDR3 sequence: CASSFSGGAQNIQYF. In DNA, the CDR3 is TGTGCCAGCAGCTTTAGCGGGGGGGCCCAAAACATTCAGTACTTC.

Many counts were recorded for this clonotype. The gene calls are TRBV4-1 and TRBJ2-5; 7 nucleotides align to TRBD1. The germline V gene has CDR1 MGHRA and CDR2 YSYEKL. The CDR3 contains 15 residues. The V segment lost 1 base and the J segment 5 bases; nucleotides outside the gene matches: 7. The CDR3 is CASSQVEGARETQYF. CDR3 nucleotides: TGCGCCAGCAGCCAAGTCGAGGGGGCGCGGGAGACCCAGTACTTC.

This clonotype was picked up many times. This chain connects TRBV20-1 to TRBJ1-5, with 7 bases fitting TRBD1. After removal of 4 bases from V and 6 bases from J, the junction contained 6 bases not matched to a gene. From germline, CDR1 is DFQATT and CDR2 SNEGSKA (reference sequence). This CDR3 has 13 amino acids. CDR3 protein: CSATGQESQPQHF. The CDR3 region has the DNA TGCAGTGCTACCGGACAGGAAAGTCAGCCCCAGCATTTT.

This clonotype was seen at least ten times. The J gene is TRBJ1-1, the V gene TRBV7-2; D not resolved. V was cut by 2 bases and J by 4 bases, with 11 bases left in between. CDR1 is SGHTA and CDR2 is FQGNSA in the germline V gene. The CDR3 runs to 14 residues. CDR3 in amino acids: CASSLRERSTEAFF. In DNA, the CDR3 is TGTGCCAGCAGCTTACGGGAGAGGAGCACTGAAGCTTTCTTT. Full variable domain (rest looked up from reference TRBV7-2 and TRBJ1-1): GAGVSQSPSNKVTEKGKDVELRCDPISGHTALYWYRQSLGQGLEFLIYFQGNSAPDKSGLPSDRFSAERTGGSVSTLTIQRTQQEDSAVYLCASSLRERSTEAFFGQGTRLTVV.

This clonotype has only a few counts. The chain is built from TRBV28 and TRBJ1-1, with TRBD1 matching 9 bases. With 6 bases clipped from V and 5 bases from J, the junction kept 4 bases outside the gene matches. The CDR3 loop spans 13 amino acids. Germline V CDR1 and CDR2: MDHEN, SYDVKM. The CDR3 DNA is TGTGCCAGCAGCCAACAGGGGGCAACTGAAGCTTTCTTT. Translated, it gives CASSQQGATEAFF.

This clonotype was found a few times. The V gene is TRBV6-5, the J gene TRBJ2-1, with 14 bases lining up with TRBD2. The CDR3 is 16 amino acids. Germline CDR1 and CDR2: MNHEY and SVGAGI. V gave up 6 bases and J gave up 4 bases; unmatched junction bases: 5. Here the CDR3 reads CASSRTSGGLYNEQFF. DNA for the CDR3: TGTGCCAGCAGCCGGACTAGCGGGGGGCTATACAATGAGCAGTTCTTC.

At least ten counts were recorded for this clonotype. The gene calls are TRBV18 and TRBJ2-1; no firm D call. The CDR3 has 16 residues. The V end lost 0 bases, the J end lost 0 bases, and 9 bases lay between the germline ends. Per germline, CDR1 KGHSH and CDR2 LQKENI. The CDR3, as DNA: TGTGCCAGCTCACCACCACTGAGAAGCTCCTACAATGAGCAGTTCTTC. The encoded protein is CASSPPLRSSYNEQFF.

This clonotype occurred a few times. V usage is TRBV2 and J usage is TRBJ1-4; 7 nucleotides align to TRBD1. Germline CDR1 reads SNHLY; CDR2 reads FYNNEI. CDR3 length: 13 amino acids. V was clipped by 7 bases and J by 6 bases; unmatched bases: 5. The CDR3 protein is CASTRDSYEKLFF. For the CDR3, the DNA is TGTGCCAGCACAAGGGACAGCTATGAAAAACTGTTTTTT.

This clonotype showed up many times. The chain employs TRBV5-4 and TRBJ2-3; 13 bases match TRBD2. Germline loops: CDR1 SGHNT, CDR2 YYREEE (reference sequence). Losses at the gene ends were 2 bases for V and 6 bases for J; bases not matched to a gene: 6. This CDR3 is built from 16 residues. CDR3 in DNA: TGTGCCAGCAGCTTTACTAGCGGGGGGGCCGGGGATACGCAGTATTTT. Protein product: CASSFTSGGAGDTQYF.

Ten or more counts support this clonotype. This chain uses TRBV7-2 with TRBJ1-2; unclear D gene. CDR1 is SGHTA, CDR2 FQGNSA, per germline. This CDR3 has 13 amino acids. V was trimmed by 1 base and J by 5 bases, leaving 8 bases between them. The CDR3 sequence is CASSLVSGYGYTF. Written as DNA, the CDR3 is TGTGCCAGCAGCTTAGTGTCCGGTTATGGCTACACCTTC. Filled out from reference TRBV7-2 and TRBJ1-2, the complete variable domain reads GAGVSQSPSNKVTEKGKDVELRCDPISGHTALYWYRQSLGQGLEFLIYFQGNSAPDKSGLPSDRFSAERTGGSVSTLTIQRTQQEDSAVYLCASSLVSGYGYTFGSGTRLTVV.

The table lists this clonotype with many counts. The chain employs TRBV5-1 and TRBJ1-1, with TRBD1 as a possible D gene (6 bases). This CDR3 region has 15 residues. Germline CDR1 is SGHRS and CDR2 is YFSETQ. Trimming removed 1 base from V and 1 base from J, with 11 bases in between. This CDR3 reads CASSLRSGANTEAFF. The CDR3 nucleotides are TGCGCCAGCAGCTTGCGGTCGGGGGCGAACACTGAAGCTTTCTTT.

This clonotype was detected a few times. DNA for the CDR3: TGTGCCAGCAGCGCAACCGGGACTGGGGGCTACGAGCAGTACTTC. This gives the protein CASSATGTGGYEQYF. This chain connects TRBV7-2 to TRBJ2-7, with a weak D call TRBD2 (6 bases). Germline V CDR1 and CDR2: SGHTA, FQGNSA. The CDR3 runs 15 residues. The V end lost 5 bases, the J end lost 3 bases, and 17 bases lay between the germline ends.

Only a few counts were recorded for this clonotype. V usage is TRBV7-6 and J usage is TRBJ1-1; no firm D call. V lost 4 bases to trimming and J lost 1 base, with 16 bases between them. The CDR3 is 16 amino acids. The germline gives CDR1 SGHVS, CDR2 FNYEAQ. CDR3 nucleotide sequence: TGTGCCAGCAGCTCCACTAAACAGAGGGAGAACACTGAAGCTTTCTTT. Translating it yields CASSSTKQRENTEAFF.

This clonotype was recorded many times. The rearrangement links TRBV5-1 to TRBJ2-3; 8 bases are shared with TRBD2. The J segment lost 4 bases and the V segment lost 3 bases, leaving 16 bases of the junction unmatched. Germline V gene sequence: CDR1 SGHRS, CDR2 YFSETQ. The CDR3 is 18 amino acids. CDR3 in DNA: TGCGCCAGCAGCTCACTACCTAAGGGAGCGGGGGACCCAGATACGCAGTATTTT. This translates into CASSSLPKGAGDPDTQYF. Combining the CDR3 with reference TRBV5-1 and TRBJ2-3 gives the whole variable domain KAGVTQTPRYLIKTRGQQVTLSCSPISGHRSVSWYQQTPGQGLQFLFEYFSETQRNKGNFPGRFSGRQFSNSRSEMNVSTLELGDSALYLCASSSLPKGAGDPDTQYFGPGTRLTVL.

V and J are TRBV28 and TRBJ2-6, with 8 bases fitting TRBD2. CDR1 MDHEN and CDR2 SYDVKM come from the germline V gene. The CDR3 loop spans 15 amino acids. V shed 6 bases, J shed 2 bases, and the junction held 3 bases outside the gene matches. The CDR3 DNA is TGTGCCAGCAGGGACGGGGGGGCTGGGGCCAACGTCCTGACTTTC. Residues: CASRDGGAGANVLTF. Variable domain in full (rest from reference TRBV28 and TRBJ2-6): DVKVTQSSRYLVKRTGEKVFLECVQDMDHENMFWYRQDPGLGLRLIYFSYDVKMKEKGDIPEGYSVSREKKERFSLILESASTNQTSMYLCASRDGGAGANVLTFGAGSRLTVL.

This clonotype has at least ten counts. V is TRBV10-3 and J is TRBJ2-5, with a weak D call TRBD2 (6 bases). Germline-derived CDR1 and CDR2 are ENHRY and SYGVKD. The V end lost 6 bases, the J end lost 2 bases, and 13 bases lay between the germline ends. This CDR3 region has 14 residues. CDR3 nucleotide sequence: TGTGCCATCAGCACCGGGACTCGGCAAGAGACCCAGTACTTC. Residues: CAISTGTRQETQYF.

This clonotype was found many times. V usage is TRBV7-8 and J usage is TRBJ1-5; 9 nucleotides line up with TRBD1. This CDR3 region has 14 residues. The trim removed 8 bases at V and 1 base at J, leaving 3 bases unmatched. Germline CDR1 is SGHVS and CDR2 is FQNEAQ. CDR3 nucleotide sequence: TGTGCCAGCGGCGGACAGGGGAGCAATCAGCCCCAGCATTTT. It yields the protein CASGGQGSNQPQHF.

This clonotype showed up just a few times. This sequence joins TRBV5-1 and TRBJ2-3, with 12 bases matching TRBD2. Looked up from germline, CDR1 is SGHRS and CDR2 is YFSETQ. V gave up 2 bases and J gave up 0 bases; unmatched junction bases: 7. The CDR3 contains 18 residues. The CDR3 sequence is CASSFGRTSGVSTDTQYF. The CDR3 DNA is TGCGCCAGCAGCTTCGGACGGACTAGCGGGGTGAGCACAGATACGCAGTATTTT.

In this sample, this clonotype turned up many times. The rearrangement joins TRBV12-3 or TRBV12-4 to TRBJ1-1; D unresolved. This CDR3 region has 14 residues. Trimming took 7 bases from V and 4 from J, leaving 16 bases between them. CDR3 coding DNA: TGTGCCAGCACTAACCATGCAATGGGCACTGAAGCTTTCTTT. Translating gives CASTNHAMGTEAFF.

This clonotype occurred a few times. For the CDR3, the DNA is TGTGCCAGCAATAAGGGGGCGGTGAACACTGAAGCTTTCTTT. This codes for CASNKGAVNTEAFF. The rearrangement uses TRBV6-2 or TRBV6-3 and TRBJ1-1; 7 bases are shared with TRBD1. Germline-derived CDR1 and CDR2 are MNHEY and SVGEGT. V lost 7 bases and J lost 0; bases outside the gene matches: 5. CDR3 length: 14 amino acids.

In this sample, this clonotype turned up many times. V is TRBV9 and J is TRBJ2-4, with 7 bases that match TRBD1. The CDR3 consists of 13 residues. Germline values: CDR1 SGDLS, CDR2 YYNGEE. Trimming at V came to 3 bases and at J to 4 bases, leaving 1 base not matched to a gene. CDR3 nucleotides: TGTGCCAGCAGCGCGACAGGGAAAAACATTCAGTACTTC. Amino acids: CASSATGKNIQYF.

In this sample, this clonotype turned up many times. V and J are TRBV2 and TRBJ2-7; 7 bases line up with TRBD1. CDR1 is SNHLY, CDR2 FYNNEI, per germline. This CDR3 is 13 amino acids long. The V and J ends lost 5 bases and 3 bases, in that order; junction bases with no gene match: 4. The CDR3 DNA follows: TGTGCCAGCAGTAGGGACAGAAACTACGAGCAGTACGTC. Amino acids: CASSRDRNYEQYV.

This clonotype has at least ten counts. The V and J genes are TRBV30 and TRBJ2-1, with D perhaps TRBD1 (6 bases). This CDR3 region has 12 residues. CDR1 is GTSNPN, CDR2 SVGIG, per germline (reference sequence). Trimming shortened V by 4 bases and J by 5 bases, and 9 bases separated the two germline ends. DNA of the CDR3: TGTGCCTGGACTGGGGGCGACAATGAGCAGTTCTTC. It specifies CAWTGGDNEQFF.

Only a few counts were recorded for this clonotype. The chain is built from TRBV4-3 and TRBJ2-3, with a weak D call TRBD2 (5 bases). This CDR3 has 17 residues. Germline CDR1 is LGHNA and CDR2 is YSLEER. V lost 1 base to trimming and J lost 0 bases, with 14 bases between them. This CDR3 reads CASSQGSSATSTDTQYF. CDR3 nucleotide sequence: TGCGCCAGCAGCCAAGGAAGTAGCGCGACTAGCACAGATACGCAGTATTTT.

The sample holds many counts of this clonotype. The CDR3, as DNA: TGCGCCAGCAGCTTGGGGTCATCGGGGAAATCTGCAGATACGCAGTATTTT. This encodes CASSLGSSGKSADTQYF. The J gene is TRBJ2-3, the V gene TRBV5-1; D possibly corresponds to TRBD2 (5 bases). The germline V gene has CDR1 SGHRS and CDR2 YFSETQ. The length of the CDR3 is 17 residues. Trimming stripped 0 bases from V and 4 bases from J, with 18 bases between.

This clonotype was counted only a few times. The rearrangement links TRBV20-1 to TRBJ2-3; D possibly corresponds to TRBD2 (6 bases). The CDR3 is 13 amino acids. V was clipped by 7 bases and J by 2 bases, with 13 bases between them. In germline, CDR1 is DFQATT, CDR2 SNEGSKA (reference sequence). The CDR3 is CSVPTRITDTQYF. Written as DNA, the CDR3 is TGCAGTGTCCCGACTAGAATCACAGATACGCAGTATTTT.

The J gene is TRBJ2-2, the V gene TRBV12-3 or TRBV12-4, with TRBD1 matching 8 bases. The V gene end was trimmed by 1 base and the J gene end by 7 bases; junction bases not matched to a gene: 8. The CDR3 is 16 residues long. DNA of the CDR3: TGTGCCAGCAGTTTAGGGGGGACAGGCCTTGACGGGGAGCTGTTTTTT. This sequence encodes CASSLGGTGLDGELFF.